The 28 T cell receptor beta chains below were found in one sample sequenced in a study of T-cell reconstitution after alpha-beta-depleted transplantation in children. Unique molecular identifiers tagged the TCRbeta library. A single record per CDR3 protein comes from TCRdb applying MiXCR to the PCR reads. The sample records about 610,000 distinct CDR3 sequences, over 9.5% being singletons. The input for sequencing was PBMCs from the stem cell graft donor, taken from the stem cell graft. The receptors here all came from a human donor who donated a stem cell graft to a child with acute myeloid leukemia.

This sequence joins TRBV5-1 and TRBJ2-7, with unresolved D. V was shortened by 3 bases and J by 0 bases, with 10 bases between the two germline ends. In germline, CDR1 is SGHRS, CDR2 YFSETQ. There are 14 residues in the CDR3. CDR3 nucleotides: TGCGCCAGCAGCTACCAGGCCCACTCCTACGAGCAGTACTTC. Translation gives CASSYQAHSYEQYF.

There are many counts of this clonotype. The CDR3 DNA follows: TGCGCCAGCAGTCCACTAGTTTACAATGAGCAGTTCTTC. Residues: CASSPLVYNEQFF. This chain links TRBV10-2 with TRBJ2-1; D might be TRBD2 (5 bases). There are 13 residues in the CDR3. The germline V and J ends were trimmed by 5 bases and 4 bases, with 9 bases remaining between them. Per germline, CDR1 WSHSY and CDR2 SAAADI.

This sequence joins TRBV20-1 and TRBJ2-3, with TRBD2 matching over 10 bases. This CDR3 is built from 17 residues. Per germline, CDR1 DFQATT and CDR2 SNEGSKA (reference sequence). The V segment lost 6 bases and the J segment 0 bases; nucleotides outside the gene matches: 12. CDR3 in DNA: TGCAGTGCGGTTACTAGCGGGGTTCATACTAGCACAGATACGCAGTATTTT. Encoded protein: CSAVTSGVHTSTDTQYF.

Concerning this clonotype: This sequence may be a read error, since a much larger clone differs from it by one base. V usage is TRBV4-3 and J usage is TRBJ2-5; D unclear. The CDR3 loop spans 15 amino acids. Per the germline V gene, CDR1 is LGHNA and CDR2 is YSLEER. Here the CDR3 DNA reads TGCGCCAGCAGCCAAGATGAGGCCGCTCAAGAGACCCAGTGCTTC. Translating it yields CASSQDEAAQETQCF.

This clonotype has only one observation. The rearrangement links TRBV6-6 to TRBJ2-7, with D perhaps matching TRBD1 (6 bases). The CDR3 has 13 amino acids. Trimming left V 5 bases short and J 6 bases short, with 14 bases between. Germline CDR1 MNHNY, CDR2 SVGAGI (reference sequence). CDR3 DNA: TGTGCCAGCAGTGGGACACCCGGCTCCGAGCAGTACTTC. It codes for CASSGTPGSEQYF.

This clonotype was found many times. V and J are TRBV24-1 and TRBJ2-1; tentatively, D is TRBD1 or TRBD2 (6 bases each). This CDR3 has 14 residues. Trimming took 9 bases from V and 5 from J, leaving 16 bases between them. Germline-derived CDR1 and CDR2 are KGHDR and SFDVKD. The CDR3 protein is CATAGGGADNEQFF. The CDR3 DNA reads TGTGCCACCGCCGGGGGCGGAGCGGACAATGAGCAGTTCTTC.

The chain uses TRBV14 and TRBJ2-7, with a tentative D call TRBD1 (5 bases). The CDR3 covers 14 residues. The V end lost 4 bases, the J end lost 2 bases, and 12 bases lay between the germline ends. Germline CDR1 reads SGHDN; CDR2 reads FVKESK. The CDR3 reads CASSPLDTTYEQYF. The DNA for the CDR3 is TGTGCCAGCAGCCCCCTGGACACAACCTACGAGCAGTACTTC.

There are many counts of this clonotype. The chain joins TRBV6-2 or TRBV6-3 to TRBJ2-6; either TRBD1 or TRBD2 may fit D (5 bases each). Germline values: CDR1 MNHEY, CDR2 SVGEGT. The CDR3 is made up of 17 amino acids. Deletions cut 2 bases from V and 2 bases from J, with 13 bases between. Written as DNA, the CDR3 is TGTGCCAGCAGTTACCAGAGGGGCGAAACTGGGGCCAACGTCCTGACTTTC. As protein: CASSYQRGETGANVLTF.

This clonotype was seen a few times. The chain uses TRBV12-3 or TRBV12-4 and TRBJ2-1, with D uncertain. Trimming left V 8 bases short and J 10 bases short, with 9 bases between. This CDR3 comprises 10 residues. The CDR3 sequence: CASSQREQFF. CDR3 bases: TGTGCCAGCTCTCAGAGGGAGCAGTTCTTC.

This clonotype was counted a few times. The V gene is TRBV5-1, the J gene TRBJ2-6; 10 bases are shared with TRBD1. Looked up from germline, CDR1 is SGHRS and CDR2 is YFSETQ. The CDR3 extends over 18 amino acids. V lost 2 bases and J lost 0; bases outside the gene matches: 5. CDR3 sequence (DNA): TGCGCCAGCAGCTTAATGGGGACAGGGGTCTCTGGGGCCAACGTCCTGACTTTC. Its protein product is CASSLMGTGVSGANVLTF.

The genes are TRBV7-6 and TRBJ2-1, with D tentatively TRBD1 or TRBD2 (5 bases each). The V end was cut by 1 base, the J end by 5 bases, with 12 bases between. There are 15 residues in the CDR3. CDR1 is SGHVS, CDR2 FNYEAQ, per germline. DNA of the CDR3: TGTGCCAGCAGCTTAGTTAGTGAGGGGAACAATGAGCAGTTCTTC. Residues: CASSLVSEGNNEQFF.

This clonotype showed up many times. The chain couples TRBV6-5 to TRBJ2-7, with 9 bases matching TRBD2. Germline assignment: CDR1 MNHEY and CDR2 SVGAGI. This CDR3 is built from 15 residues. J was trimmed by 5 bases and V by 6 bases; bases with no gene match: 11. The CDR3 coding sequence is TGTGCCAGCAGGTCCTCTAGCGGGAAGGTTCACGAGCAGTACTTC. Translating gives CASRSSSGKVHEQYF.

This clonotype was found a few times. This chain links TRBV29-1 with TRBJ1-3; D is undetermined. The CDR3 spans 16 residues. The germline V gene has CDR1 SQVTM and CDR2 ANQGSEA. V lost 6 bases to trimming and J lost 0 bases, with 18 bases between them. The CDR3 reads CSVADWVSSSGNTIYF. In nucleotides, the CDR3 is TGCAGCGTGGCTGATTGGGTCTCCAGCTCTGGAAACACCATATATTTT.

This clonotype has only a few counts. CDR3 bases: TGTGCCAGCAGTGAAAACCGGATTGCGCAGTATTTT. Translation: CASSENRIAQYF. V is TRBV2 and J is TRBJ2-3; D is unclear. This CDR3 is built from 12 residues. Per the germline V gene, CDR1 is SNHLY and CDR2 is FYNNEI. The V end lost 2 bases, the J end lost 10 bases, and 10 bases lay between the germline ends.

This clonotype was recorded many times. The rearrangement joins TRBV6-4 to TRBJ2-1, with 10 bases lining up with TRBD2. Germline V CDR1 and CDR2: MRHNA, SNTAGT. With V trimmed by 3 bases and J by 7 bases, 3 bases remained unmatched. The CDR3 contains 14 residues. The CDR3 DNA sequence: TGTGCCAGCAGTGAATCTAGCGGGAGAAATGAGCAGTTCTTC. Protein: CASSESSGRNEQFF.

The rearrangement links TRBV20-1 to TRBJ2-3, with 9 bases identical to TRBD2. In germline, CDR1 is DFQATT, CDR2 SNEGSKA (reference sequence). V was clipped by 3 bases and J by 4 bases; unmatched bases: 8. The CDR3 covers 15 residues. In nucleotides, the CDR3 is TGCAGTGCTAGTGTCGGTAGCGGGAGCGCAGATACGCAGTATTTT. This gives the protein CSASVGSGSADTQYF.

This clonotype has ten or more counts. The rearrangement links TRBV20-1 to TRBJ2-1; D may be TRBD2 (5 bases). The germline V and J ends were trimmed by 5 bases and 2 bases, with 16 bases remaining between them. Germline-derived CDR1 and CDR2 are DFQATT and SNEGSKA (reference sequence). This CDR3 is built from 15 residues. The DNA for the CDR3 is TGCAGTGCTCTCCCCTTGGGCGGGCCCTACAATGAGCAGTTCTTC. Amino acid sequence: CSALPLGGPYNEQFF.

The rearrangement uses TRBV5-1 and TRBJ2-1; the match to TRBD2 covers 8 bases. This CDR3 is 18 amino acids long. Germline assignment: CDR1 SGHRS and CDR2 YFSETQ. Trimming at V came to 2 bases and at J to 5 bases, leaving 15 bases not matched to a gene. This CDR3 is CASSLLAAVMGANNEQFF. The CDR3, as DNA: TGCGCCAGCAGCTTACTAGCGGCGGTGATGGGGGCCAACAATGAGCAGTTCTTC.

This clonotype was found many times. The chain recombines TRBV12-3 or TRBV12-4 with TRBJ1-1, with D maybe TRBD1 (5 bases). The CDR3 totals 14 residues. Trimming removed 6 bases from V and 3 bases from J, with 14 bases in between. As DNA, the CDR3 is TGTGCCAGCAGCCCAATAGGGGTATACACTGAAGCTTTCTTT. It encodes CASSPIGVYTEAFF.

This clonotype was found a few times. The chain recombines TRBV5-1 with TRBJ2-1; a possible D gene is TRBD2 (5 bases). CDR3 size: 17 residues. Germline CDR1 reads SGHRS; CDR2 reads YFSETQ. Trimming removed 4 bases from V and 0 bases from J, with 17 bases in between. The CDR3 DNA sequence: TGCGCCAGCAGCGCAGGACTCGTCCCGAGCTCCTACAATGAGCAGTTCTTC. This translates into CASSAGLVPSSYNEQFF.

The chain employs TRBV24-1 and TRBJ1-1; 9 bases align to TRBD1. The CDR3 length is 15 residues. Losses at the gene ends were 2 bases for V and 5 bases for J; bases not matched to a gene: 5. CDR1 is KGHDR and CDR2 is SFDVKD in the germline V gene. CDR3 bases: TGTGCCACCAGTGATTCAGGGACAGGGAGAACTGAAGCTTTCTTT. This translates into CATSDSGTGRTEAFF.

This clonotype occurred a few times. The V gene is TRBV12-3 or TRBV12-4, the J gene TRBJ1-1; D remains unclear. This CDR3 has 13 amino acids. V lost 7 bases and J lost 0, with 9 bases in between. The DNA for the CDR3 is TGTGCCAGCACCCATAACTTGAACACTGAAGCTTTCTTT. Amino acid sequence: CASTHNLNTEAFF.

This clonotype came up a few times. V gene TRBV7-2 combines with J gene TRBJ2-1; D gene uncertain. Germline V gene data show CDR1 as SGHTA and CDR2 as FQGNSA. V lost 1 base, J lost 8 bases, and 12 bases lay in between. The length of the CDR3 is 14 residues. The CDR3 region is CASSLGSLWDEQFF. As DNA, the CDR3 is TGTGCCAGCAGCTTAGGAAGCTTATGGGATGAGCAGTTCTTC.

This clonotype was seen many times. The chain carries TRBV10-3 and TRBJ1-5, with 9 bases that match TRBD1. The junction had 3 bases not matched to a gene; V was cut back by 0 bases and J by 3 bases. The CDR3 is 16 residues long. The germline CDR1 and CDR2 sequences are ENHRY and SYGVKD. The CDR3, as DNA: TGTGCCATCAGTGAGTCGGACAGGGGCAACAATCAGCCCCAGCATTTT. Protein sequence: CAISESDRGNNQPQHF.

V is TRBV25-1 and J is TRBJ2-1, with a weak D call TRBD2 (5 bases). This CDR3 has 15 amino acids. The V and J ends lost 5 bases and 9 bases respectively, with 20 bases between them. Germline CDR1 and CDR2: MGHDK and SYGVNS. The CDR3 DNA reads as TGTGCCAGCAGTCCGTCAGCGGAGAAAGAGCCTGAGCAGTTCTTC. Residues: CASSPSAEKEPEQFF. The full variable domain, completed using reference TRBV25-1 and TRBJ2-1, is EADIYQTPRYLVIGTGKKITLECSQTMGHDKMYWYQQDPGMELHLIHYSYGVNSTEKGDLSSESTVSRIRTEHFPLTLESARPSHTSQYLCASSPSAEKEPEQFFGPGTRLTVL.

In this sample, this clonotype turned up a few times. The junction does not match germline at one end; this may be a read error. The chain joins TRBV7-7 to TRBJ2-7; no firm D call. Per germline, CDR1 SSHAT and CDR2 FNYEAQ (reference sequence). The CDR3 is made up of 13 amino acids. In nucleotides, the CDR3 is TGTGCTAGCAGCTTAGCCCCTGAGTACGAGCAGTACTTC. It yields the protein CASSLAPEYEQYF. The full variable domain, with the rest looked up from reference TRBV7-7 and TRBJ2-7, is GAGVSQSPRYKVTKRGQDVTLRCDPISSHATLYWYQQALGQGPEFLTYFNYEAQPDKSGLPSDRFSAERPEGSISTLTIQRTEQRDSAMYRCASSLAPEYEQYFGPGTRLTVT.

This chain uses TRBV7-2 with TRBJ1-5; tentatively, D is TRBD1 (6 bases). V was clipped by 3 bases and J by 6 bases, with 9 bases between them. This CDR3 region has 13 residues. CDR1 is SGHTA, CDR2 FQGNSA, per germline. The chain's CDR3 is CASSFRGSQPQHF. CDR3 sequence (DNA): TGTGCCAGCAGCTTCAGGGGAAGTCAGCCCCAGCATTTT.

The rearrangement links TRBV15 to TRBJ2-2; 8 nucleotides align to TRBD2. The V and J ends lost 2 bases and 6 bases, in that order; junction bases with no gene match: 8. CDR1 LNHNV and CDR2 YYDKDF come from the germline V gene (reference sequence). CDR3 size: 16 residues. In nucleotides, the CDR3 is TGTGCCACCAGCAGACCCAGCGGGAGTGAGGCCGGGGAGCTGTTTTTT. Translating it yields CATSRPSGSEAGELFF.